These 8 T cell receptor beta chains originate from one sample sequenced in a study of control samples from healthy donors and cancer patients. TCRdb keeps only in-frame clones here, not all; method: immunoSEQ multiplex PCR. The sample includes about 9,700 clones, roughly 88% of them seen just once. The sequenced sample was PBMCs. The origin of the receptors is a man aged 60 to 69 with colorectal cancer.

The chain joins TRBV7-2 to TRBJ2-7, with D uncertain. The CDR3 spans 12 residues. Looked up from germline, CDR1 is SGHTA and CDR2 is FQGNSA. V was clipped by 5 bases and J by 4 bases, with 9 bases between them. CDR3 residues: CASSRAPYEQYF. DNA of the CDR3: TGTGCCAGCAGCCGAGCCCCTTACGAGCAGTACTTC.

This sequence joins TRBV5-6 and TRBJ1-5; D is perhaps TRBD1 (5 bases). The V end lost 0 bases, the J end lost 0 bases, and 10 bases lay between the germline ends. Per the germline V gene, CDR1 is SGHDT and CDR2 is YYEEEE. This CDR3 spans 16 amino acids. CDR3 in amino acids: CASSLGQGLSNQPQHF. The CDR3 coding sequence is TGTGCCAGCAGCTTGGGGCAGGGACTTAGCAATCAGCCCCAGCATTTT.

This rearrangement joins TRBV9 to TRBJ2-1; 12 nucleotides line up with TRBD1. The ends lost 0 bases at V and 9 bases at J; junction bases unmatched: 7. Germline V gene sequence: CDR1 SGDLS, CDR2 YYNGEE. The CDR3 spans 16 residues. As DNA, the CDR3 is TGTGCCAGCAGCGTAGAAATGGGACAGGGGGCAGGTGAGCAGTTCTTC. Amino acid sequence: CASSVEMGQGAGEQFF.

The chain couples TRBV30 to TRBJ1-6; D unclear. Germline V gene lookup returns CDR1 GTSNPN and CDR2 SVGIG (reference sequence). The V end lost 4 bases, the J end lost 0 bases, and 7 bases lay between the germline ends. The CDR3 runs to 14 residues. The CDR3 protein is CAWTGSSYNSPLHF. The DNA for the CDR3 is TGTGCCTGGACGGGAAGCTCCTATAATTCACCCCTCCACTTT. Complete variable domain (other parts from reference TRBV30 and TRBJ1-6): SQTIHQWPATLVQPVGSPLSLECTVEGTSNPNLYWYRQAAGRGLQLLFYSVGIGQISSEVPQNLSASRPQDRQFILSSKKLLLSDSGFYLCAWTGSSYNSPLHFGNGTRLTVT.

This chain joins TRBV2 and TRBJ1-1; perhaps TRBD1 as D (5 bases). The V gene's germline CDR1 is SNHLY and CDR2 FYNNEI. Trimming removed 6 bases from V and 2 bases from J, with 7 bases in between. The CDR3 has 12 amino acids. The CDR3 region has the DNA TGTGCCAGCAGCGGACACAACACTGAAGCTTTCTTT. Its translation: CASSGHNTEAFF.

This rearrangement joins TRBV3-1 (or the pseudogene TRBV3-2) to TRBJ1-1; perhaps TRBD1 as D (6 bases). The CDR3 is 15 amino acids. Per the germline V gene, CDR1 is LGHDT and CDR2 is YNNKEL (reference sequence). V was clipped by 4 bases and J by 2 bases, with 14 bases between them. The CDR3, as DNA: TGTGCCAGCAGCCCCCCCGGGGGGGCTAACACTGAAGCTTTCTTT. Its translation is CASSPPGGANTEAFF.

The rearrangement uses TRBV5-1 and TRBJ2-1; 8 nucleotides agree with TRBD1. CDR1 and CDR2 (germline): SGHRS, YFSETQ. Unmatched junction bases numbered 14, after V lost 4 bases and J lost 8 bases. This CDR3 contains 16 residues. The CDR3 spells CASSPGQGEVIYEQFF. The CDR3 DNA sequence: TGCGCCAGCAGCCCCGGACAGGGCGAGGTCATTTATGAGCAGTTCTTC.

This chain joins TRBV6-4 and TRBJ1-2, with a possible D match to TRBD1 (6 bases). The length of the CDR3 is 16 residues. With 0 bases removed from V and 5 bases from J, the gap between germline ends came to 16 bases. Germline lookup yields CDR1 MRHNA and CDR2 SNTAGT. CDR3 region: CASSDSIGGPIYGYTF. CDR3 DNA: TGTGCCAGCAGTGACTCGATTGGGGGGCCTATTTATGGCTACACCTTC.